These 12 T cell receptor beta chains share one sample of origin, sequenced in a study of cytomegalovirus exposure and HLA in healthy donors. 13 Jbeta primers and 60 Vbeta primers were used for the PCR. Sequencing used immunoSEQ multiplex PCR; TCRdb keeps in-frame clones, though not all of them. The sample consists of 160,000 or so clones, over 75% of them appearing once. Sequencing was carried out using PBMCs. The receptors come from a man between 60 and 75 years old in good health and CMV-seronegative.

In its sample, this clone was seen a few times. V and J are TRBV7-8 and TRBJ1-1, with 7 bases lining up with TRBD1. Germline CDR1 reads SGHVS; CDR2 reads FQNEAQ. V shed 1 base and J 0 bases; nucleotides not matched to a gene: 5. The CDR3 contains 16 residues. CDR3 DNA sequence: TGTGCCAGCAGCTTAGGACAGGGCAACATGAACACTGAAGCTTTCTTT. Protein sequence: CASSLGQGNMNTEAFF.

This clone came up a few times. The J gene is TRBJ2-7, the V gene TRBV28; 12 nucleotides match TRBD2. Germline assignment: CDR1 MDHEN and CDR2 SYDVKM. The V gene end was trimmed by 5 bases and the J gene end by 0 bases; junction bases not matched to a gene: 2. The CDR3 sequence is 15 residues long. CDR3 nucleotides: TGTGCCAGCAGTCAGACTAGCGGGGGCTCCTACGAGCAGTACTTC. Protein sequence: CASSQTSGGSYEQYF.

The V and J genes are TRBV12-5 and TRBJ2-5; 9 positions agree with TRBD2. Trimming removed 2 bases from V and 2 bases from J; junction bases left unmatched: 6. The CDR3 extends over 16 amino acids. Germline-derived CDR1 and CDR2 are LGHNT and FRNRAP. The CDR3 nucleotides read TGTGCTAGTGGTTTGTGGGCGGGGGGGTCGCAAGAGACCCAGTACTTC. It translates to CASGLWAGGSQETQYF.

CDR3 sequence reads: CASSARDRGHGGELFF. The CDR3 bases are TGTGCCAGTAGTGCTCGCGACAGGGGGCATGGCGGGGAGCTGTTTTTT. The V and J genes are TRBV19 and TRBJ2-2; TRBD1 matches at 10 bases. Germline V gene data show CDR1 as LNHDA and CDR2 as SQIVND (reference sequence). The CDR3 spans 16 residues. J gave up 7 bases and V 5 bases, and 10 bases lay outside the gene matches. Drawing the rest from reference TRBV19 and TRBJ2-2, the complete variable domain is DGGITQSPKYLFRKEGQNVTLSCEQNLNHDAMYWYRQDPGQGLRLIYYSQIVNDFQKGDIAEGYSVSREKKESFPLTVTSAQKNPTAFYLCASSARDRGHGGELFFGEGSRLTVL.

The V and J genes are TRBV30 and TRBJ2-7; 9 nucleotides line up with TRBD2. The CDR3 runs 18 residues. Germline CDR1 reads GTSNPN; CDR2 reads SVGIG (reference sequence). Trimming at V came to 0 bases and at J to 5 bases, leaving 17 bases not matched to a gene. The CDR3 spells CAWSVLIWDSGSLNEQYF. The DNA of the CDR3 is TGTGCCTGGAGTGTACTGATTTGGGATAGCGGGAGTCTAAACGAGCAGTACTTC.

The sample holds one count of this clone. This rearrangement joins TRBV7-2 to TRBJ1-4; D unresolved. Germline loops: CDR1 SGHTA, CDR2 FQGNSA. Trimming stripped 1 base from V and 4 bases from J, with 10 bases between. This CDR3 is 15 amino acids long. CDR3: CASSLVAVVNEKLFF. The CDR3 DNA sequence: TGTGCCAGCAGCTTAGTGGCGGTCGTTAATGAAAAACTGTTTTTT.

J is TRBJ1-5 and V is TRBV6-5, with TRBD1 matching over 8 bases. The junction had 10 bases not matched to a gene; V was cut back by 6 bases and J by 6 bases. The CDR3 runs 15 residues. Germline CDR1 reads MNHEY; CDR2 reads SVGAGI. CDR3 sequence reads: CASRPDRAEGQPQHF. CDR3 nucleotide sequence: TGTGCCAGCAGACCGGACAGGGCGGAAGGTCAGCCCCAGCATTTT.

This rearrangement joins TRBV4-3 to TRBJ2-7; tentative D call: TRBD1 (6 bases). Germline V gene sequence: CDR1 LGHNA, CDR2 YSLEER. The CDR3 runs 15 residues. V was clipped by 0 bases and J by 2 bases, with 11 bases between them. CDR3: CASSQDSRGPYEQYF. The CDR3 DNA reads TGCGCCAGCAGCCAAGATAGCAGGGGACCCTACGAGCAGTACTTC.

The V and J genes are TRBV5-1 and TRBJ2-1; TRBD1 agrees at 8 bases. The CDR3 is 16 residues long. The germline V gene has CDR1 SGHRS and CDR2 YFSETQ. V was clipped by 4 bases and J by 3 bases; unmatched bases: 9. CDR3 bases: TGCGCCAGCAGCCGGGACCAGGGGGCTTACTACAATGAGCAGTTCTTC. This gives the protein CASSRDQGAYYNEQFF.

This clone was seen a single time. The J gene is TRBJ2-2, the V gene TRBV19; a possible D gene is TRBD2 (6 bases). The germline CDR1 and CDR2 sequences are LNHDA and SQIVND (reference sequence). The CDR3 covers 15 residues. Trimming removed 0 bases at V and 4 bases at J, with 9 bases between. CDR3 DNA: TGTGCCAGTAGTATAGACCCCGGGGGCACCGGGGAGCTGTTTTTT. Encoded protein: CASSIDPGGTGELFF.

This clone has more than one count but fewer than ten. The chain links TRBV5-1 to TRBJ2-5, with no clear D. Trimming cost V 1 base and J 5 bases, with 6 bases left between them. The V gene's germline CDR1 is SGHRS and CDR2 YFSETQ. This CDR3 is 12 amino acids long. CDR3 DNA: TGCGCCAGCAGCTTGCTAGAGGAGACCCAGTACTTC. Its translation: CASSLLEETQYF.

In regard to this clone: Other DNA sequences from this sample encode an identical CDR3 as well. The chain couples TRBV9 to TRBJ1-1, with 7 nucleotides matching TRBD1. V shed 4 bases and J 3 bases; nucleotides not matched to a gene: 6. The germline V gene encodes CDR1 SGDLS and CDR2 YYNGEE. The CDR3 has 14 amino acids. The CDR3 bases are TGTGCCAGCAGCTTTTTCGACAGGGACACTGAAGCTTTCTTT. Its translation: CASSFFDRDTEAFF.